This TCR beta chain was sequenced in a study of control samples from healthy donors and cancer patients. The CDR3 consists of 14 residues. Between the trimmed V and J ends, which lost 7 bases and 4 bases, there was a span of 14 bases. Germline lookup yields CDR1 MNHEY and CDR2 SVGEGT. The protocol was immunoSEQ multiplex PCR, while the TCRdb copy is restricted to in-frame clones and leaves out a portion. Of some 130,000 clones in the sample, more than 80% were seen once. The chain combines TRBV6-2 or TRBV6-3 with TRBJ2-1; D is unclear. This clonotype originated in a man younger than 35 in good health. Sequenced input: blood. The CDR3 DNA follows: TGTGCCAGCACCCCCCAGGTCCCATACAATGAGCAGTTCTTC. Residues: CASTPQVPYNEQFF.